This T cell receptor (beta chain) was sequenced for a study of blood T cell repertoires in COVID-19. At the level of the study: Italy, Spain and the United States were the sources of the convalescent and acute COVID-19 samples. T cells, B-cell-depleted T cells, or PBMCs supplied cDNA or gDNA.

This CDR3 contains 13 residues. Germline V gene data show CDR1 as SEHNR and CDR2 as FQNEAQ (reference sequence). V was trimmed by 5 bases and J by 10 bases, leaving 12 bases between them. In the original processing: Using reference gene primer amplification, nucleated cell counts were estimated. Only in-frame clones appear in the TCRdb table, and some are missing; sequencing was by immunoSEQ multiplex PCR. V and J calls and clone size are copied from that table; D and trimming were computed from the DNA. In the table there are 240,000 or so clones, roughly 86% of which are singletons. The source is a woman in her twenties or thirties with acute or convalescent COVID-19. The chain couples TRBV7-9 to TRBJ1-6; no clear D gene. Source material: peripheral blood. In DNA, the CDR3 is TGTGCCAGCAGCCCCTATTCGGGATCACCCCTCCACTTT. This gives the protein CASSPYSGSPLHF. Drawing the rest from reference TRBV7-9 and TRBJ1-6, the complete variable domain is DTGVSQNPRHKITKRGQNVTFRCDPISEHNRLYWYRQTLGQGPEFLTYFQNEAQLEKSRLLSDRFSAERPKGSFSTLEIQRTEQGDSAMYLCASSPYSGSPLHFGNGTRLTVT.